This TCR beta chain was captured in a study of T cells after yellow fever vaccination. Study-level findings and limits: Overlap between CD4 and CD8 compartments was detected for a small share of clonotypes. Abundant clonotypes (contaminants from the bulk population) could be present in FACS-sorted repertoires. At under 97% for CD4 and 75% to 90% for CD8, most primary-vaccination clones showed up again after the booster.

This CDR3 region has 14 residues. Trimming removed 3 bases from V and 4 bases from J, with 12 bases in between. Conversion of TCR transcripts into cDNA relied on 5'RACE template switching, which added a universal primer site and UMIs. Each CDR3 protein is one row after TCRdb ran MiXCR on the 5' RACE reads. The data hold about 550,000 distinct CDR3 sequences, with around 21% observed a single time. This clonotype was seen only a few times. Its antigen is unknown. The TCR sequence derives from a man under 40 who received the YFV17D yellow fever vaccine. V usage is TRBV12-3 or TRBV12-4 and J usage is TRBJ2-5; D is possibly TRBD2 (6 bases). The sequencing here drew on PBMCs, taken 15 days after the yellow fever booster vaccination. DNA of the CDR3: TGTGCCAGCAGTTTCCTGGCAGCGGGAGAGACCCAGTACTTC. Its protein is CASSFLAAGETQYF.